The sequence of this T cell receptor beta chain was determined in a study of monozygotic twins with cystic fibrosis. There are 14 residues in the CDR3. Germline V gene lookup returns CDR1 SGHKS and CDR2 YYEKEE (reference sequence). With 4 bases clipped from V and 2 bases from J, the junction kept 3 bases outside the gene matches. Method: immunoSEQ multiplex PCR; TCRdb's copy keeps in-frame clones and lacks some. The sample has more than 9,000 clones, just over 99% seen once. The origin of this receptor is a man younger than 35 with cystic fibrosis. The sequenced sample consisted of blood. This chain uses TRBV5-5 with TRBJ2-3, with 8 nucleotides matching TRBD2. The DNA for the CDR3 is TGTGCCAGCAGCCCCGGACTAGCCACAGATACGCAGTATTTT. Its translation: CASSPGLATDTQYF.